The clone carrying this TCR beta chain was observed a handful of times. Its antigen is currently unknown. This entry belongs to a study of CD8+ T cells in alopecia areata. The study, taken as a whole, reports: Affected scalp, especially in alopecia totalis/universalis, had a higher clonality than normal scalp did. Tissue-resident alphabeta T cells belonging to normal skin likewise get sequenced within scalp specimens. Against the mouse data, patients shared TCRs less clearly, possibly for HLA reasons.

It was from PBMCs that CD4+ and CD8+ T cells were sorted. The CDR3 sequence is 14 residues long. Unmatched junction bases numbered 2, after V lost 4 bases and J lost 7 bases. Germline CDR1 SGHNT, CDR2 YYREEE (reference sequence). Extracted RNA was reverse transcribed, and the resulting cDNA served as sequencing template. TCRdb's copy holds only in-frame clones and misses some; the assay was immunoSEQ multiplex PCR. The repertoire includes over 90,000 clones, approximately 58% of them detected once, and more than 8% sits in the top ten. Sequencing input: CD4+ T cells sorted from blood. The V gene is TRBV5-4, the J gene TRBJ1-6; 10 bases agree with TRBD1. The sequence came from a human donor in good health. This CDR3 is CASSVGQGNSPLHF. The CDR3 DNA reads TGTGCCAGCAGCGTGGGACAGGGGAATTCACCCCTCCACTTT.